This is a list of T cell receptor beta chains from one sample in a study of blood T cells in healthy people across ages. TCRdb processed the 5' RACE reads anew with MiXCR; each CDR3 protein has one entry. The table includes 580,000 or so distinct CDR3 sequences, roughly 43% detected once. Sequencing was done on a sample of blood. These receptors were taken from a man aged 80 or over in good health. Both conserved end residues are part of each CDR3. The D gene is left open where the match is weak.

D gene,J gene,V gene,CDR3 protein
TRBD1,TRBJ2-7,TRBV6-5,CASSPLTGAGSYEQYF
.,TRBJ1-2,TRBV7-9,CASSAGRGDYGYTF
.,TRBJ1-4,TRBV27,CASSPLGLAPPNEKLFF
.,TRBJ2-1,TRBV4-3,CASSRGLGEQFF
TRBD2,.,TRBV20-1,CSARPGLAAYNEQYF
TRBD1,TRBJ2-1,TRBV5-1,CASSRDRANEQFF
.,TRBJ2-3,TRBV10-3,CAIKAGRGGTQYF
.,TRBJ1-5,TRBV7-9,CASSFGQYSNQPQHF
TRBD1,TRBJ2-1,TRBV14,CASSPRDRVENEQFF
.,TRBJ1-2,TRBV5-1,CASSLGEPIEGYTF
.,TRBJ2-3,TRBV20-1,CSASRGGSSDTQYF
.,TRBJ2-5,TRBV6-6,CASSYFGVQETQYF
.,TRBJ2-5,TRBV7-2,CASSWRSGEGTPLTQYF